One and the same sample provided the 28 T cell receptor beta chains below, sequenced in a study of blood T cell repertoires in COVID-19. Only in-frame clones appear in the TCRdb table, and some are missing; sequencing was by immunoSEQ multiplex PCR. The sample lists 100,000 to 150,000 clones; under 90% were seen once. Sequenced input: peripheral blood. These receptors were obtained from a man aged 55 to 69 with acute or convalescent COVID-19.

The V and J genes are TRBV3-1 (or the pseudogene TRBV3-2) and TRBJ1-4, with 9 bases lining up with TRBD1. Germline V lookup: CDR1 LGHDT, CDR2 YNNKEL (reference sequence). CDR3 size: 16 residues. The trim removed 4 bases at V and 3 bases at J, leaving 6 bases unmatched. DNA of the CDR3: TGTGCCAGCAGCCGCCTACAGGGGGCGCCTAATGAAAAACTGTTTTTT. Translated: CASSRLQGAPNEKLFF.

The chain is built from TRBV6-1 and TRBJ1-4; TRBD1 might be the D (5 bases). The CDR3 loop spans 15 amino acids. Germline values: CDR1 MNHNS, CDR2 SASEGT. V gave up 3 bases and J gave up 7 bases, with 15 bases separating them. CDR3 protein: CASSDHPGGGEKLFF. Here the CDR3 DNA reads TGTGCCAGCAGTGACCACCCGGGGGGGGGTGAAAAACTGTTTTTT.

This chain links TRBV11-2 with TRBJ2-2; D call uncertain. The CDR3 covers 16 residues. The germline V gene encodes CDR1 SGHAT and CDR2 FQNNGV. The ends were cut back, 1 base at V and 0 bases at J, with 9 bases in the middle. The CDR3 spells CASSLGVRTNTGELFF. As DNA, the CDR3 is TGTGCCAGCAGCTTAGGTGTGAGGACGAACACCGGGGAGCTGTTTTTT.

The chain recombines TRBV7-6 with TRBJ2-3, with TRBD2 matching 9 bases. V was pared by 5 bases and J by 4 bases, with 7 bases of the junction left unmatched. The CDR3 runs to 15 residues. The germline gives CDR1 SGHVS, CDR2 FNYEAQ. CDR3 nucleotides: TGTGCCAGCAGCCCCGGGACTAGCAACGCAGATACGCAGTATTTT. Protein: CASSPGTSNADTQYF.

The genes are TRBV29-1 and TRBJ2-5, with 15 bases lining up with TRBD2. Losses at the gene ends were 6 bases for V and 5 bases for J; bases not matched to a gene: 10. The CDR3 length is 16 residues. CDR1 and CDR2 from the germline V gene are SQVTM and ANQGSEA. CDR3 residues: CSVPGTSGRSGETQYF. CDR3 DNA: TGCAGCGTCCCTGGGACTAGCGGGAGGTCCGGGGAGACCCAGTACTTC.

This chain links TRBV5-1 with TRBJ2-4; 9 bases are a match to TRBD2. This CDR3 region has 18 residues. With V trimmed by 0 bases and J by 0 bases, 7 bases remained unmatched. CDR1 and CDR2 (germline): SGHRS, YFSETQ. CDR3 sequence reads: CASSLDLAGIGAKNIQYF. The DNA of the CDR3 is TGCGCCAGCAGCTTGGACCTAGCGGGAATCGGAGCCAAAAACATTCAGTACTTC.

The CDR3 DNA follows: TGCGCCAGCAGCTTCCCCGGGAATGAGCAGTACTTC. The encoded protein is CASSFPGNEQYF. V is TRBV5-1 and J is TRBJ2-7, with D maybe TRBD2 (5 bases). Germline CDR1 and CDR2: SGHRS and YFSETQ. The CDR3 covers 12 residues. Trimming stripped 2 bases from V and 7 bases from J, with 10 bases between.

This rearrangement joins TRBV7-9 to TRBJ2-1; D call uncertain. V was cut by 1 base and J by 9 bases, with 7 bases left in between. The CDR3 runs 12 residues. CDR1 is SEHNR, CDR2 FQNEAQ, per germline (reference sequence). CDR3 DNA sequence: TGTGCCAGCAGCTTAGTCACAAGTGAGCAGTTCTTC. It translates to CASSLVTSEQFF.

This clone was observed a single time. The rearrangement uses TRBV5-1 and TRBJ2-7, with 11 bases lining up with TRBD1. V trimming: 3 bases; J trimming: 9 bases; junction bases outside the gene matches: 8. Per germline, CDR1 SGHRS and CDR2 YFSETQ. CDR3 length: 14 amino acids. As DNA, the CDR3 is TGCGCCAGCAGCTCCTGGACAGGGGGCGCGGCGCAGTACTTC. Protein sequence: CASSSWTGGAAQYF. The full variable domain, in which reference TRBV5-1 and TRBJ2-7 provide the parts outside the CDR3, is KAGVTQTPRYLIKTRGQQVTLSCSPISGHRSVSWYQQTPGQGLQFLFEYFSETQRNKGNFPGRFSGRQFSNSRSEMNVSTLELGDSALYLCASSSWTGGAAQYFGPGTRLTVT.

CDR3 DNA sequence: TGTGCCAGCAGTCCGAACTCCGGAAACACCATATATTTT. The encoded protein is CASSPNSGNTIYF. This chain links TRBV12-3 or TRBV12-4 with TRBJ1-3; D call uncertain. Between the trimmed V and J ends, which lost 5 bases and 4 bases, there was a span of 9 bases. The CDR3 is 13 amino acids.

This clone was seen a single time. The chain carries TRBV7-6 and TRBJ2-3, with TRBD2 matching 8 bases. Germline V gene data show CDR1 as SGHVS and CDR2 as FNYEAQ. The CDR3 is made up of 16 amino acids. The trim removed 4 bases at V and 4 bases at J, leaving 10 bases unmatched. The CDR3 protein is CASSSSSGTSADTQYF. DNA of the CDR3: TGTGCCAGCAGCTCGTCCTCCGGGACTAGTGCAGATACGCAGTATTTT.

The V and J genes are TRBV7-9 and TRBJ2-7; tentative D call: TRBD2 (5 bases). The length of the CDR3 is 14 residues. Germline V gene data show CDR1 as SEHNR and CDR2 as FQNEAQ (reference sequence). The germline V and J ends were trimmed by 1 base and 5 bases, with 12 bases remaining between them. The CDR3: CASSLGGSGDEQYF. In DNA form, the CDR3 reads TGTGCCAGCAGCTTAGGAGGGAGTGGCGACGAGCAGTACTTC.

The chain carries TRBV7-9 and TRBJ1-2; 9 positions agree with TRBD1. Germline V gene data show CDR1 as SEHNR and CDR2 as FQNEAQ (reference sequence). Losses at the gene ends were 4 bases for V and 5 bases for J; bases not matched to a gene: 5. The length of the CDR3 is 14 residues. The DNA for the CDR3 is TGTGCCAGCAGCTCGTTCGACAGGGGGTATGGCTACACCTTC. Translating gives CASSSFDRGYGYTF.

The gene calls are TRBV7-8 and TRBJ2-3; 10 bases map to TRBD2. The CDR3 length is 15 residues. Germline-derived CDR1 and CDR2 are SGHVS and FQNEAQ. V shed 6 bases, J shed 8 bases, and the junction held 11 bases outside the gene matches. The CDR3 nucleotides are TGTGCCAGCAGTCGTACCGGGACTAGCGTACGTACGCAGTATTTT. It encodes CASSRTGTSVRTQYF.

This chain uses TRBV3-1 (or the pseudogene TRBV3-2) with TRBJ1-2; D is ambiguous. The CDR3 covers 13 residues. From germline, CDR1 is LGHDT and CDR2 YNNKEL (reference sequence). Trimming removed 1 base at V and 4 bases at J, with 7 bases between. Here the CDR3 DNA reads TGTGCCAGCAGCCAAGCTAACGTCTATGGCTACACCTTC. Its protein product is CASSQANVYGYTF.

V gene TRBV19 combines with J gene TRBJ2-5, with D tentatively TRBD1 (5 bases). Germline V gives CDR1 LNHDA, CDR2 SQIVND (reference sequence). This CDR3 comprises 11 residues. V was clipped by 4 bases and J by 7 bases, with 7 bases between them. CDR3 sequence: CASSTQGTQYF. In nucleotides, the CDR3 is TGTGCCAGTAGTACCCAGGGGACCCAGTACTTC.

The J gene is TRBJ2-7, the V gene TRBV7-9; D is perhaps TRBD1 (5 bases). The germline V gene encodes CDR1 SEHNR and CDR2 FQNEAQ (reference sequence). The CDR3 has 13 residues. Between the trimmed V and J ends, which lost 1 base and 7 bases, there was a span of 11 bases. The DNA of the CDR3 is TGTGCCAGCAGCTTAGAGGGGAATTCTGAGCAGTACTTC. It is translated as CASSLEGNSEQYF. The variable domain in full, completed from reference TRBV7-9 and TRBJ2-7, reads DTGVSQNPRHKITKRGQNVTFRCDPISEHNRLYWYRQTLGQGPEFLTYFQNEAQLEKSRLLSDRFSAERPKGSFSTLEIQRTEQGDSAMYLCASSLEGNSEQYFGPGTRLTVT.

V and J are TRBV7-8 and TRBJ2-5; 9 positions agree with TRBD1. This CDR3 comprises 15 residues. The V gene's germline CDR1 is SGHVS and CDR2 FQNEAQ. V was pared by 1 base and J by 7 bases, with 7 bases of the junction left unmatched. CDR3 in amino acids: CASSLGTGEVVTQYF. CDR3 nucleotides: TGTGCCAGCAGCTTAGGGACAGGGGAGGTTGTGACCCAGTACTTC.

This clone has a single count. The V gene is TRBV6-5, the J gene TRBJ2-7, with D perhaps matching TRBD1 (6 bases). Germline CDR1 is MNHEY and CDR2 is SVGAGI. This CDR3 has 15 residues. With 0 bases removed from V and 6 bases from J, the gap between germline ends came to 15 bases. CDR3 sequence: CASSYSWWDTSEQYF. In DNA, the CDR3 is TGTGCCAGCAGTTACTCGTGGTGGGACACCAGCGAGCAGTACTTC.

This clone was picked up a small number of times. The rearrangement uses TRBV30 and TRBJ2-7; 8 bases map to TRBD2. CDR1 is GTSNPN, CDR2 SVGIG, per germline (reference sequence). J was trimmed by 4 bases and V by 3 bases; bases with no gene match: 17. The CDR3 covers 17 residues. CDR3 in DNA: TGTGCCTGGAGGGGGCGAGGACTAGCTCCGCTAGAGTACGAGCAGTACTTC. As protein: CAWRGRGLAPLEYEQYF.

The V gene is TRBV6-5, the J gene TRBJ2-2; possible D gene TRBD1, 7 bases. CDR1 and CDR2 from the germline V gene are MNHEY and SVGAGI. Deletions cut 5 bases from V and 7 bases from J, with 17 bases between. The CDR3 is made up of 15 amino acids. CDR3 region: CASSSRQGGVGELFF. The CDR3 region has the DNA TGTGCCAGCAGTAGTCGGCAGGGGGGAGTCGGGGAGCTGTTTTTT.

This clone appeared once. J is TRBJ2-7 and V is TRBV4-1; D may be TRBD2 (6 bases). The CDR3 is 15 residues long. CDR1 and CDR2 (germline): MGHRA, YSYEKL. V was cut by 1 base and J by 3 bases, with 13 bases left in between. The CDR3 region has the DNA TGCGCCAGCAGCCAAGGATTCGAGACTAGCTACGAGCAGTACTTC. This codes for CASSQGFETSYEQYF.

The rearrangement links TRBV9 to TRBJ2-5, with a weak D call TRBD2 (5 bases). The V gene's germline CDR1 is SGDLS and CDR2 YYNGEE. The CDR3 runs to 14 residues. V was shortened by 0 bases and J by 1 base, with 7 bases between the two germline ends. CDR3: CASSVGGGQETQYF. DNA of the CDR3: TGTGCCAGCAGCGTAGGCGGAGGCCAAGAGACCCAGTACTTC.

This clone was seen once. The chain links TRBV5-1 to TRBJ2-5, with 10 positions matching TRBD1. The germline V gene has CDR1 SGHRS and CDR2 YFSETQ. This CDR3 region has 14 residues. Unmatched junction bases numbered 6, after V lost 3 bases and J lost 7 bases. CDR3 region: CASSSLGQGVTQYF. The CDR3 DNA sequence: TGCGCCAGCAGCTCTTTAGGACAGGGGGTGACCCAGTACTTC.

The V and J genes are TRBV5-6 and TRBJ1-2; 10 bases agree with TRBD1. The ends lost 0 bases at V and 3 bases at J; junction bases unmatched: 5. CDR1 and CDR2 (germline): SGHDT, YYEEEE. The CDR3 spans 16 residues. The CDR3 sequence is CASSLEGQGGYYGYTF. The CDR3 nucleotides read TGTGCCAGCAGCTTGGAAGGACAGGGGGGATACTATGGCTACACCTTC.

This sequence joins TRBV6-2 or TRBV6-3 and TRBJ2-7; 8 nucleotides match TRBD2. From germline, CDR1 is MNHEY and CDR2 SVGEGT. V dropped 5 bases and J dropped 7; count of bases not matched to a gene: 7. There are 13 residues in the CDR3. CDR3 sequence: CASSSGIAGEQYF. The CDR3 region has the DNA TGTGCCAGCAGTAGCGGGATAGCGGGGGAGCAGTACTTC.

The rearrangement joins TRBV19 to TRBJ2-3; TRBD2 agrees at 8 bases. CDR1 LNHDA and CDR2 SQIVND come from the germline V gene (reference sequence). V lost 5 bases, J lost 3 bases, and 7 bases stayed unmatched. CDR3 length equals 15 residues. The CDR3 DNA sequence: TGTGCCAGTAGTCCTCAAGCGGGAGCAACAGATACGCAGTATTTT. As protein: CASSPQAGATDTQYF. Looking up the rest from reference TRBV19 and TRBJ2-3 gives the full variable domain: DGGITQSPKYLFRKEGQNVTLSCEQNLNHDAMYWYRQDPGQGLRLIYYSQIVNDFQKGDIAEGYSVSREKKESFPLTVTSAQKNPTAFYLCASSPQAGATDTQYFGPGTRLTVL.

The genes are TRBV5-4 and TRBJ2-5, with 7 bases fitting TRBD2. Germline CDR1 and CDR2: SGHNT and YYREEE (reference sequence). This CDR3 comprises 15 residues. Trimming at V came to 0 bases and at J to 5 bases, leaving 7 bases not matched to a gene. The CDR3 here is CASSLEPRELETQYF. The CDR3 coding sequence is TGTGCCAGCAGCTTGGAGCCGCGGGAGCTGGAGACCCAGTACTTC.